These T cell receptor beta chains were read from a single sample in a study of T-cell memory formation after mild COVID-19. MiXCR was run by TCRdb on the 5' RACE reads, yielding one entry per CDR3 protein. The data contain about 310,000 distinct CDR3 sequences, more than 15% of them seen just once; the ten biggest clones take up about a fifth. Sequencing was performed on PBMCs or a T cell subset sorted from them (not recorded which). Receptors originate from a man younger than 35 who had mild COVID-19 (a few samples of this study predate the infection). Cell type and time point are not known. Both conserved end residues are part of each CDR3. The D gene is left open where the match is weak. Not all rows give a size; the values are once, few, many and, for expanded clones, a class.

v_gene: TRBV6-1; abundance: few; j_gene: TRBJ2-1; d_gene: TRBD1; CDR3aa: CASSDSGQGGRYEQFF; CDR3nt: TGTGCCAGCAGTGATTCCGGACAGGGCGGTCGATATGAGCAGTTCTTC
v_gene: TRBV6-6; abundance: many; j_gene: TRBJ2-1; d_gene: TRBD2; CDR3aa: CASRSTDGLAGGSSYNEQFF; CDR3nt: TGTGCCAGCAGGAGTACTGATGGTCTAGCGGGGGGGAGCTCCTACAATGAGCAGTTCTTC
v_gene: TRBV5-1; abundance: few; j_gene: TRBJ2-2; d_gene: -; CDR3aa: CASSGQPTPGELFF; CDR3nt: TGCGCCAGCAGCGGCCAGCCTACGCCCGGGGAGCTGTTTTTT
v_gene: TRBV20-1; abundance: -; j_gene: TRBJ1-4; d_gene: -; CDR3aa: CSASGFGEKLFF; CDR3nt: TGCAGTGCTAGTGGGTTCGGTGAAAAACTGTTTTTT
v_gene: TRBV5-1; abundance: few; j_gene: TRBJ1-1; d_gene: -; CDR3aa: CASSLETASTEAFF; CDR3nt: TGCGCCAGCAGCTTGGAAACAGCAAGCACTGAAGCTTTCTTT
v_gene: TRBV2; abundance: -; j_gene: TRBJ2-3; d_gene: -; CDR3aa: CASSALEGHTQYF; CDR3nt: TGTGCCAGCAGTGCACTCGAGGGGCATACGCAGTATTTT
v_gene: TRBV29-1; abundance: few; j_gene: TRBJ1-1; d_gene: -; CDR3aa: CSVGIGTEAFF; CDR3nt: TGCAGCGTTGGGATTGGCACTGAAGCTTTCTTT
v_gene: TRBV11-2; abundance: few; j_gene: TRBJ2-7; d_gene: TRBD1; CDR3aa: CASSFPGQGVSSYEQYF; CDR3nt: TGTGCCAGCAGCTTCCCGGGACAGGGGGTCAGCTCCTACGAGCAGTACTTC
v_gene: TRBV19; abundance: -; j_gene: TRBJ1-1; d_gene: -; CDR3aa: CASSAPVYTEAFF; CDR3nt: TGTGCCAGTAGCGCCCCGGTGTACACTGAAGCTTTCTTT
v_gene: TRBV7-2; abundance: many; j_gene: TRBJ1-2; d_gene: -; CDR3aa: CASSLRSYGYTF; CDR3nt: TGTGCCAGCAGTTTGCGGTCCTATGGCTACACCTTC
v_gene: TRBV12-3/TRBV12-4; abundance: -; j_gene: TRBJ1-6; d_gene: -; CDR3aa: CASSFGESNSPLHF; CDR3nt: TGTGCCAGCAGTTTCGGGGAGAGTAATTCACCCCTCCACTTT
v_gene: TRBV29-1; abundance: -; j_gene: TRBJ2-1; d_gene: -; CDR3aa: CSVAEPKTEQFF; CDR3nt: TGCAGCGTGGCAGAGCCGAAAACCGAGCAGTTCTTC
v_gene: TRBV7-2; abundance: -; j_gene: TRBJ2-7; d_gene: -; CDR3aa: CASSFANNEIYEQYF; CDR3nt: TGTGCCAGCAGCTTCGCGAACAACGAGATTTACGAGCAGTACTTC
v_gene: TRBV5-5; abundance: -; j_gene: TRBJ2-5; d_gene: -; CDR3aa: CASSPGMREETQYF; CDR3nt: TGTGCCAGCAGCCCCGGGATGCGGGAAGAGACCCAGTACTTC
v_gene: TRBV15; abundance: many; j_gene: TRBJ2-2; d_gene: TRBD2; CDR3aa: CATSSLGTSGGKNTGELFF; CDR3nt: TGTGCCACCAGCTCCCTGGGGACTAGCGGGGGGAAGAACACCGGGGAGCTGTTTTTT
v_gene: TRBV7-9; abundance: -; j_gene: TRBJ2-1; d_gene: -; CDR3aa: CASSPSDRWSSYNEQFF; CDR3nt: TGTGCCAGCAGCCCCTCCGATCGGTGGAGCTCCTACAATGAGCAGTTCTTC
v_gene: TRBV7-9; abundance: -; j_gene: TRBJ2-3; d_gene: -; CDR3aa: CASRDIDTQYF; CDR3nt: TGTGCCAGCCGAGACATAGATACGCAGTATTTT
v_gene: TRBV7-3; abundance: many; j_gene: TRBJ2-3; d_gene: -; CDR3aa: CASSRLSTDTQYF; CDR3nt: TGTGCCAGCAGCAGACTGTCAACAGATACGCAGTATTTT
v_gene: TRBV6-5; abundance: few; j_gene: TRBJ1-5; d_gene: TRBD1; CDR3aa: CASSTGAAPRPQHF; CDR3nt: TGTGCCAGCAGTACAGGGGCCGCTCCCAGGCCCCAGCATTTT
v_gene: TRBV29-1; abundance: few; j_gene: TRBJ1-1; d_gene: -; CDR3aa: CSVRPGTNTEAFF; CDR3nt: TGCAGCGTTCGGCCAGGGACGAACACTGAAGCTTTCTTT
v_gene: TRBV21-1; abundance: few; j_gene: TRBJ2-3; d_gene: -; CDR3aa: CASSYPGTSRRGTDTQYF; CDR3nt: TGTGCCAGCAGTTATCCGGGGACTAGCCGGAGAGGCACAGATACGCAGTATTTT
v_gene: TRBV7-6; abundance: many; j_gene: TRBJ1-1; d_gene: TRBD1; CDR3aa: CASSPGTANTEAFF; CDR3nt: TGTGCCAGCAGCCCGGGGACAGCAAACACTGAAGCTTTCTTT
v_gene: TRBV3-1; abundance: -; j_gene: TRBJ2-7; d_gene: -; CDR3aa: CASSLGRLSIYEQYF; CDR3nt: TGTGCCAGCAGCCTGGGGAGACTCTCCATTTACGAGCAGTACTTC
v_gene: TRBV9; abundance: -; j_gene: TRBJ1-1; d_gene: -; CDR3aa: CASSVAVPVPNTEAFF; CDR3nt: TGTGCCAGCAGCGTAGCTGTTCCAGTCCCAAACACTGAAGCTTTCTTT
v_gene: TRBV6-5; abundance: few; j_gene: TRBJ2-2; d_gene: TRBD1; CDR3aa: CASSRQGVNTGELFF; CDR3nt: TGTGCCAGCAGTCGACAGGGGGTGAACACCGGGGAGCTGTTTTTT
v_gene: TRBV7-3; abundance: few; j_gene: TRBJ2-6; d_gene: -; CDR3aa: CASSLSASGANVLTF; CDR3nt: TGTGCCAGCAGCTTATCGGCATCTGGGGCCAACGTCCTGACTTTC
v_gene: TRBV5-6; abundance: -; j_gene: TRBJ1-1; d_gene: -; CDR3aa: CASSFGRLNTEAFF; CDR3nt: TGTGCCAGCAGCTTTGGCAGGCTGAACACTGAAGCTTTCTTT
v_gene: TRBV20-1; abundance: -; j_gene: TRBJ2-3; d_gene: TRBD2; CDR3aa: CSAKRTSGVIDTQYF; CDR3nt: TGCAGTGCCAAAAGGACTAGCGGGGTCATAGATACGCAGTATTTT
v_gene: TRBV7-9; abundance: few; j_gene: TRBJ1-1; d_gene: TRBD1; CDR3aa: CASSTQGLATEAFF; CDR3nt: TGTGCCAGCAGCACACAGGGGCTGGCCACTGAAGCTTTCTTT
v_gene: TRBV9; abundance: few; j_gene: TRBJ1-3; d_gene: -; CDR3aa: CASSVEGRDGNTIYF; CDR3nt: TGTGCCAGCAGCGTAGAGGGCAGGGATGGAAACACCATATATTTT
v_gene: TRBV7-9; abundance: -; j_gene: TRBJ1-1; d_gene: TRBD1; CDR3aa: CASSLRQGATFF; CDR3nt: TGTGCCAGCAGCCTTAGACAGGGGGCGACTTTCTTT
v_gene: TRBV7-2; abundance: few; j_gene: TRBJ2-3; d_gene: -; CDR3aa: CASSLQSVSTDTQYF; CDR3nt: TGTGCCAGCAGCTTACAAAGCGTTAGCACAGATACGCAGTATTTT
v_gene: TRBV6-2/TRBV6-3; abundance: few; j_gene: TRBJ2-7; d_gene: TRBD2; CDR3aa: CASSPGLLYEQYF; CDR3nt: TGTGCCAGCAGTCCGGGACTACTGTACGAGCAGTACTTC
v_gene: TRBV20-1; abundance: -; j_gene: TRBJ2-3; d_gene: TRBD2; CDR3aa: CSASPPGLASDTQYF; CDR3nt: TGCAGTGCTAGCCCCCCGGGACTAGCTTCAGATACGCAGTATTTT
v_gene: TRBV18; abundance: -; j_gene: TRBJ1-4; d_gene: -; CDR3aa: CASSARVATNEKLFF; CDR3nt: TGTGCCAGCTCAGCCCGGGTCGCAACTAATGAAAAACTGTTTTTT
v_gene: TRBV4-2; abundance: -; j_gene: TRBJ2-5; d_gene: -; CDR3aa: CASSQDPGATQYF; CDR3nt: TGTGCCAGCAGCCAAGATCCTGGGGCGACCCAGTACTTC
v_gene: TRBV4-3; abundance: -; j_gene: TRBJ2-1; d_gene: TRBD2; CDR3aa: CASSRKGLAGGPGSYNEQFF; CDR3nt: TGCGCCAGCAGCCGCAAGGGACTAGCGGGGGGCCCCGGCTCCTACAATGAGCAGTTCTTC
v_gene: TRBV24-1; abundance: -; j_gene: TRBJ2-2; d_gene: -; CDR3aa: CATSDSRDTANTGELFF; CDR3nt: TGTGCCACCAGTGACTCCCGGGACACGGCTAACACCGGGGAGCTGTTTTTT
v_gene: TRBV28; abundance: many; j_gene: TRBJ2-1; d_gene: -; CDR3aa: CASTSAGLQSSYNEQFF; CDR3nt: TGTGCCAGCACATCTGCGGGGCTCCAGAGCTCCTACAATGAGCAGTTCTTC
v_gene: TRBV4-1; abundance: -; j_gene: TRBJ1-5; d_gene: -; CDR3aa: CASSLGWSQANQPQHF; CDR3nt: TGCGCCAGCAGCCTAGGGTGGTCCCAAGCAAATCAGCCCCAGCATTTT
v_gene: TRBV7-8; abundance: few; j_gene: TRBJ2-5; d_gene: -; CDR3aa: CASSLVGLETQYF; CDR3nt: TGTGCCAGCAGCTTAGTAGGTTTGGAGACCCAGTACTTC
v_gene: TRBV6-2/TRBV6-3; abundance: few; j_gene: TRBJ1-5; d_gene: -; CDR3aa: CASSWTDHQPQHF; CDR3nt: TGTGCCAGCAGTTGGACAGACCATCAGCCCCAGCATTTT
v_gene: TRBV28; abundance: few; j_gene: TRBJ2-3; d_gene: -; CDR3aa: CASRGLRGLGTQYF; CDR3nt: TGTGCCAGCAGGGGATTGCGGGGATTAGGTACGCAGTATTTT
v_gene: TRBV7-2; abundance: -; j_gene: TRBJ2-2; d_gene: -; CDR3aa: CASSLALDLAGELFF; CDR3nt: TGTGCCAGCAGCTTAGCCCTAGATCTCGCCGGGGAGCTGTTTTTT
v_gene: TRBV4-3; abundance: many; j_gene: TRBJ1-5; d_gene: -; CDR3aa: CASSQERYSNQPQHF; CDR3nt: TGCGCCAGCAGCCAAGAACGGTATAGCAATCAGCCCCAGCATTTT
v_gene: TRBV5-1; abundance: few; j_gene: TRBJ2-3; d_gene: -; CDR3aa: CASSDGRAVDTQYF; CDR3nt: TGCGCCAGCAGCGACGGACGGGCGGTAGATACGCAGTATTTT
v_gene: TRBV7-6; abundance: many; j_gene: TRBJ1-1; d_gene: -; CDR3aa: CASSDLEGTLNTEAFF; CDR3nt: TGTGCCAGCAGCGATCTTGAGGGGACCTTAAACACTGAAGCTTTCTTT
v_gene: TRBV6-5; abundance: few; j_gene: TRBJ2-5; d_gene: -; CDR3aa: CASSYSTGGEWETQYF; CDR3nt: TGTGCCAGCAGTTACTCTACCGGAGGGGAGTGGGAGACCCAGTACTTC
v_gene: TRBV18; abundance: -; j_gene: TRBJ2-1; d_gene: -; CDR3aa: CASSPPPRNEQFF; CDR3nt: TGTGCCAGCTCACCCCCGCCCCGCAATGAGCAGTTCTTC
v_gene: TRBV20-1; abundance: many; j_gene: TRBJ2-1; d_gene: TRBD2; CDR3aa: CSARDYELAGAPSEQFF; CDR3nt: TGCAGTGCTAGAGATTATGAACTAGCGGGGGCCCCGTCTGAGCAGTTCTTC
v_gene: TRBV7-2; abundance: many; j_gene: TRBJ2-5; d_gene: -; CDR3aa: CASRGNQETQYF; CDR3nt: TGTGCCAGCAGAGGGAACCAAGAGACCCAGTACTTC
v_gene: TRBV7-3; abundance: -; j_gene: TRBJ1-2; d_gene: -; CDR3aa: CASSSFTRTSNYGYTF; CDR3nt: TGTGCCAGCAGTTCCTTTACTCGGACCTCTAACTATGGCTACACCTTC
v_gene: TRBV5-1; abundance: -; j_gene: TRBJ2-1; d_gene: -; CDR3aa: CASSLGQVNNEQFF; CDR3nt: TGCGCCAGCAGCTTGGGACAGGTTAACAATGAGCAGTTCTTC
v_gene: TRBV10-3; abundance: -; j_gene: TRBJ1-3; d_gene: -; CDR3aa: CAISESAGSGNTIYF; CDR3nt: TGTGCCATCAGTGAGTCCGCGGGCAGTGGAAACACCATATATTTT
v_gene: TRBV5-1; abundance: few; j_gene: TRBJ1-1; d_gene: -; CDR3aa: CASSYWGLEGMNTEAFF; CDR3nt: TGCGCCAGCAGCTATTGGGGCCTAGAGGGGATGAACACTGAAGCTTTCTTT
v_gene: TRBV20-1; abundance: few; j_gene: TRBJ2-3; d_gene: -; CDR3aa: CSARALGSLVEQYF; CDR3nt: TGCAGTGCTAGGGCTCTGGGGTCACTAGTGGAGCAGTATTTT
v_gene: TRBV28; abundance: few; j_gene: TRBJ1-4; d_gene: -; CDR3aa: CASSAPGGADYNEKLFF; CDR3nt: TGTGCCAGCAGTGCCCCCGGTGGGGCAGACTATAATGAAAAACTGTTTTTT
v_gene: TRBV7-8; abundance: few; j_gene: TRBJ1-6; d_gene: -; CDR3aa: CASSLQGLTLHF; CDR3nt: TGTGCCAGCAGCTTACAGGGGCTTACCCTCCACTTT
v_gene: TRBV9; abundance: few; j_gene: TRBJ1-1; d_gene: -; CDR3aa: CASSVFGLSTEAFF; CDR3nt: TGTGCCAGCAGCGTTTTCGGGCTAAGCACTGAAGCTTTCTTT